The 26 T cell receptor beta chains given below trace back to one sample, sequenced in a study of chemoradiotherapy in HPV16-positive cancers. Sequencing was performed with immunoSEQ multiplex PCR; in TCRdb, only in-frame clones are kept and a portion is missing. The sample holds roughly 21,000 clones, more than 75% seen once. Sequenced material: blood, taken from a patient who underwent chemoradiotherapy. The receptors stem from a human donor with HPV-associated anogenital cancer.

This clone was detected only once. The chain combines TRBV4-3 with TRBJ2-2; 8 nucleotides align to TRBD2. The CDR3 loop spans 21 amino acids. V trimming: 1 base; J trimming: 4 bases; junction bases outside the gene matches: 20. The V gene's germline CDR1 is LGHNA and CDR2 YSLEER. This CDR3 is CASSQGPRGTSFLSRTGELFF. Written as DNA, the CDR3 is TGCGCCAGCAGCCAAGGGCCCCGGGGGACTAGTTTTCTGTCGCGCACCGGGGAGCTGTTTTTT.

The chain combines TRBV19 with TRBJ1-1; 7 bases map to TRBD1. The CDR3 has 13 residues. V lost 7 bases to trimming and J lost 7 bases; unmatched junction nucleotides: 9. Germline CDR1 is LNHDA and CDR2 is SQIVND (reference sequence). CDR3: CASTVVGTVEAFF. DNA for the CDR3: TGTGCCAGTACAGTCGTGGGGACAGTTGAAGCTTTCTTT.

The chain recombines TRBV27 with TRBJ1-1; D is possibly TRBD1 (5 bases). There are 12 residues in the CDR3. Germline V gene lookup returns CDR1 MNHEY and CDR2 SMNVEV (reference sequence). Trimming pared 5 bases from V and 5 bases from J, leaving 9 bases between. The CDR3 sequence: CASSARQTEAFF. The CDR3 DNA reads as TGTGCCAGCAGTGCCCGACAGACTGAAGCTTTCTTT.

The chain links TRBV28 to TRBJ1-2, with D possibly matching TRBD1 (5 bases). Per germline, CDR1 MDHEN and CDR2 SYDVKM. V was trimmed by 6 bases and J by 4 bases, leaving 15 bases between them. The CDR3 is 14 residues long. The CDR3 here is CASSLRASAYGYTF. DNA for the CDR3: TGTGCCAGCAGCCTCAGGGCGTCTGCCTATGGCTACACCTTC.

This sequence joins TRBV5-1 and TRBJ1-1; 7 bases are a match to TRBD1. Looked up from germline, CDR1 is SGHRS and CDR2 is YFSETQ. The CDR3 has 16 amino acids. The V and J ends lost 1 base and 2 bases, in that order; junction bases with no gene match: 8. CDR3 nucleotides: TGCGCCAGCAGCTTGTCTCAGGGGGGGCGTAACACTGAAGCTTTCTTT. Protein sequence: CASSLSQGGRNTEAFF.

The chain has TRBV7-9 and TRBJ2-7, with D possibly TRBD2 on 5 matching bases. The CDR3 spans 15 residues. Germline assignment: CDR1 SEHNR and CDR2 FQNEAQ (reference sequence). Trimming took off 6 bases at V and 5 bases at J, with 20 bases between the two ends. CDR3 coding DNA: TGTGCCAGCAGTTACGGACGCGGGCTCGGGGACGAGCAGTACTTC. This sequence encodes CASSYGRGLGDEQYF.

The chain carries TRBV7-2 and TRBJ1-4, with no clear D. Trimming removed 4 bases at V and 3 bases at J, with 9 bases between. Germline V gene data show CDR1 as SGHTA and CDR2 as FQGNSA. CDR3 length: 14 residues. The CDR3 DNA is TGTGCCAGCAGCTCCCTCGTTCCTAATGAAAAACTGTTTTTT. It codes for CASSSLVPNEKLFF.

In its sample, this clone was seen once. This chain connects TRBV5-8 to TRBJ1-6; D call uncertain. V lost 2 bases and J 0 bases, leaving 3 bases between the germline ends. The CDR3 consists of 14 residues. CDR1 and CDR2 (germline): SGHTS, YDEGEE. The CDR3: CASSFRSYNSPLHF. As DNA, the CDR3 is TGTGCCAGCAGCTTCCGCTCCTATAATTCACCCCTCCACTTT.

The chain has TRBV4-3 and TRBJ1-3; D is perhaps TRBD1 (5 bases). V was pared by 0 bases and J by 0 bases, with 9 bases between. CDR1 is LGHNA, CDR2 YSLEER, per germline. This CDR3 is 16 amino acids long. DNA for the CDR3: TGCGCCAGCAGCCAAGATAGACAGAGCTCTGGAAACACCATATATTTT. This translates into CASSQDRQSSGNTIYF.

J is TRBJ2-5 and V is TRBV11-3; the match to TRBD1 covers 7 bases. J lost 2 bases, V lost 5 bases, and 11 bases had no gene match. The CDR3 covers 16 residues. The germline V gene has CDR1 SGHNT and CDR2 YENEEA. DNA of the CDR3: TGTGCCAGCAGCCGCCCGGACAGGCGGAGTCAAGAGACCCAGTACTTC. Translation gives CASSRPDRRSQETQYF.

The V gene is TRBV11-3, the J gene TRBJ2-3, with 12 bases fitting TRBD1. The CDR3 has 16 residues. The junction had 7 bases not matched to a gene; V was cut back by 5 bases and J by 4 bases. Germline assignment: CDR1 SGHNT and CDR2 YENEEA. The CDR3 loop reads CASSPGGQGASDTQYF. Here the CDR3 DNA reads TGTGCCAGCAGCCCGGGGGGACAGGGGGCATCAGATACGCAGTATTTT.

The V gene is TRBV18, the J gene TRBJ2-5; 9 bases line up with TRBD1. This CDR3 region has 14 residues. Germline CDR1 KGHSH, CDR2 LQKENI. Germline trimming cut 8 bases from V and 4 bases from J; bases unmatched to any gene: 8. CDR3 amino acids: CASTPDRGAETQYF. CDR3 bases: TGTGCCAGCACGCCTGACAGGGGGGCAGAGACCCAGTACTTC.

CDR3 amino acids: CASSSRTSGETDTQYF. DNA of the CDR3: TGTGCCAGCAGCTCCCGGACTAGCGGGGAAACAGATACGCAGTATTTT. The chain joins TRBV7-4 to TRBJ2-3; 12 bases fit TRBD2. Germline CDR1 is SGHVT and CDR2 is SQSDAQ. Unmatched junction bases numbered 5, after V lost 4 bases and J lost 3 bases. The CDR3 is made up of 16 amino acids.

The gene calls are TRBV4-3 and TRBJ2-3; TRBD2 aligns across 7 bases. Unmatched junction bases numbered 5, after V lost 1 base and J lost 4 bases. This CDR3 is 15 amino acids long. Germline V lookup: CDR1 LGHNA, CDR2 YSLEER. CDR3 nucleotide sequence: TGCGCCAGCAGCCAAGGTGGGAGGGGACCAGATACGCAGTATTTT. Protein: CASSQGGRGPDTQYF.

J is TRBJ1-1 and V is TRBV29-1; D not certain. The CDR3 has 14 amino acids. Germline loops: CDR1 SQVTM, CDR2 ANQGSEA. The V and J ends lost 4 bases and 1 base respectively, with 13 bases between them. The CDR3 region has the DNA TGCAGCGTTGCGTGGTCGGGCTGGAACACTGAAGCTTTCTTT. Translated, it gives CSVAWSGWNTEAFF.

J is TRBJ1-1 and V is TRBV7-3; D not resolved. Trimming stripped 5 bases from V and 2 bases from J, with 15 bases between. There are 15 residues in the CDR3. CDR1 and CDR2 from the germline V gene are SGHTA and FQGTGA. CDR3 nucleotides: TGTGCCAGCAGCCCGATCGGGCAGCTAAACACTGAAGCTTTCTTT. Amino acid sequence: CASSPIGQLNTEAFF.

This chain joins TRBV5-6 and TRBJ2-3, with 7 nucleotides matching TRBD2. V lost 0 bases and J lost 5; bases outside the gene matches: 9. CDR3 length equals 16 residues. Germline values: CDR1 SGHDT, CDR2 YYEEEE. DNA for the CDR3: TGTGCCAGCAGCTTGGATGGGCGGGAGTTCCTAGATACGCAGTATTTT. Translation gives CASSLDGREFLDTQYF.

V and J are TRBV20-1 and TRBJ1-1, with a weak D call TRBD1 (6 bases). Germline V gene sequence: CDR1 DFQATT, CDR2 SNEGSKA (reference sequence). This CDR3 comprises 11 residues. Trimming took 6 bases from V and 11 from J, leaving 16 bases between them. In DNA, the CDR3 is TGCAGTGCGGGGGGGCTAGGGGCGGCTTTCTTT. Translating gives CSAGGLGAAFF.

This chain uses TRBV18 with TRBJ2-1, with D unclear. The CDR3 is 12 amino acids. Germline V gives CDR1 KGHSH, CDR2 LQKENI. The V end was cut by 5 bases, the J end by 7 bases, with 9 bases between. The CDR3 nucleotides are TGTGCCAGCTCAAGCCTGGGGAATGAGCAGTTCTTC. Translation: CASSSLGNEQFF. Full variable domain (missing parts from reference TRBV18 and TRBJ2-1): NAGVMQNPRHLVRRRGQEARLRCSPMKGHSHVYWYRQLPEEGLKFMVYLQKENIIDESGMPKERFSAEFPKEGPSILRIQQVVRGDSAAYFCASSSLGNEQFFGPGTRLTVL.

V is TRBV6-5 and J is TRBJ1-3, with D unresolved. Deletions cut 3 bases from V and 7 bases from J, with 16 bases between. Per the germline V gene, CDR1 is MNHEY and CDR2 is SVGAGI. The CDR3 loop spans 15 amino acids. The DNA for the CDR3 is TGTGCCAGCAGTTATCTTCAAAACGGGGTGAACACCATATATTTT. The encoded protein is CASSYLQNGVNTIYF.

The chain has TRBV15 and TRBJ2-2; 13 bases fit TRBD2. The CDR3 runs 18 residues. CDR1 is LNHNV and CDR2 is YYDKDF in the germline V gene (reference sequence). V was pared by 2 bases and J by 0 bases, with 3 bases of the junction left unmatched. The CDR3 region has the DNA TGTGCCACCAGCAGACCGACTAGCGGGGGGACGAACACCGGGGAGCTGTTTTTT. Protein sequence: CATSRPTSGGTNTGELFF.

The chain employs TRBV5-6 and TRBJ1-1; unclear D gene. Trimming cost V 3 bases and J 1 base, with 7 bases left between them. This CDR3 region has 13 residues. Germline assignment: CDR1 SGHDT and CDR2 YYEEEE. DNA of the CDR3: TGTGCCAGCAGCTCGCATCCGAACACTGAAGCTTTCTTT. Protein: CASSSHPNTEAFF.

The V gene is TRBV19, the J gene TRBJ2-5; TRBD2 matches at 9 bases. The V gene's germline CDR1 is LNHDA and CDR2 SQIVND (reference sequence). V lost 5 bases, J lost 2 bases, and 12 bases stayed unmatched. This CDR3 spans 17 amino acids. The CDR3 loop reads CASSPIRAGGRQETQYF. The CDR3 DNA reads as TGTGCCAGTAGTCCAATCCGAGCGGGAGGTCGACAAGAGACCCAGTACTTC.

The table lists this clone with a count of one. This rearrangement joins TRBV19 to TRBJ1-1; 8 bases are shared with TRBD1. V shed 7 bases, J shed 5 bases, and the junction held 9 bases outside the gene matches. Germline V gene sequence: CDR1 LNHDA, CDR2 SQIVND (reference sequence). The CDR3 totals 14 residues. The chain's CDR3 is CASTDDRGRTEAFF. DNA for the CDR3: TGTGCCAGTACTGACGACAGGGGCAGGACTGAAGCTTTCTTT.

The genes are TRBV15 and TRBJ1-3; maybe TRBD1 (6 bases). V was clipped by 3 bases and J by 0 bases, with 9 bases between them. CDR1 and CDR2 (germline): LNHNV, YYDKDF (reference sequence). The CDR3 totals 15 residues. The CDR3 loop reads CATSRETGSGNTIYF. The CDR3 nucleotides read TGTGCCACCAGCAGGGAGACAGGCTCTGGAAACACCATATATTTT. The variable domain in full, with the rest retrieved from reference TRBV15 and TRBJ1-3, is DAMVIQNPRYQVTQFGKPVTLSCSQTLNHNVMYWYQQKSSQAPKLLFHYYDKDFNNEADTPDNFQSRRPNTSFCFLDIRSPGLGDTAMYLCATSRETGSGNTIYFGEGSWLTVV.

The gene calls are TRBV19 and TRBJ1-5; D possibly corresponds to TRBD1 (5 bases). Trimming took off 6 bases at V and 0 bases at J, with 12 bases between the two ends. This CDR3 spans 15 amino acids. The germline V gene encodes CDR1 LNHDA and CDR2 SQIVND (reference sequence). The CDR3 sequence: CASSRAGYSNQPQHF. The CDR3, as DNA: TGTGCCAGTAGCCGGGCAGGGTATAGCAATCAGCCCCAGCATTTT.